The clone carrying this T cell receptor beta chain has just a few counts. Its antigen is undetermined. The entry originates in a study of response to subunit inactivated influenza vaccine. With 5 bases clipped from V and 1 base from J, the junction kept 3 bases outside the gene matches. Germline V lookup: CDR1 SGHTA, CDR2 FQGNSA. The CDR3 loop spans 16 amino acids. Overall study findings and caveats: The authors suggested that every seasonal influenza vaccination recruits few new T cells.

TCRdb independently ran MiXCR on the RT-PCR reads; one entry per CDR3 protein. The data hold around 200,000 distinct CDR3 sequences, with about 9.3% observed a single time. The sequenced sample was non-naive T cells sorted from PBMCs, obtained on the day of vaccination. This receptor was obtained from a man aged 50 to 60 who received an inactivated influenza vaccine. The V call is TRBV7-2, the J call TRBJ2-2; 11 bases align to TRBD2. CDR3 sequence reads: CASSRTSGRNTGELFF. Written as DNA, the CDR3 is TGTGCCAGCAGCAGGACTAGCGGGCGGAACACCGGGGAGCTGTTTTTT.